This T cell receptor beta chain was sequenced for a study of T cell repertoires in cytomegalovirus infection (dated by TCRdb to between 2018 and 2021). With regard to the full study: The HLA type of each donor mattered for the analysis, because public TCR beta signatures pointed to carriage of CMV infection along with the matching HLA type.

The reads were generated on an Illumina HiSeq 1500. TCRdb passed the public sequencing reads through fastp at Q25 and MiXCR, retaining productive beta sequences. Rows merge per CDR3 protein into single entries with the most common DNA and genes. This sample lists about 260,000 distinct CDR3 sequences; roughly 13% were detected once. The ten largest clones represent about 10% of the sample. Summary of the overall study and its limitations: Carriers of CMV infection plus the relevant HLA type were discriminated by the cumulative frequency of public TCR beta family members in the study cohort and in an independent approximately 340-donor cohort. The ex vivo response was dominated by HLA-C-restricted CMV-specific TCR beta clonotypes, and the single most frequent clonotype in two of eight donors was supplied by these HLA-C-restricted clonotypes.

The CDR3 runs 15 amino acids, cysteine and phenylalanine included. Only the CDR3 region is kept as DNA, spanning 45 bases read in frame from base 1. The V and J ends are trimmed by 3 bases and 7 bases, leaving 15 bases between them. The germline V gene (reference sequence) gives CDR1 as LNHNV and CDR2 as YYDKDF. Turning to this clonotype: Its cognate antigen has yet to be identified. Within one base of it there is no much larger clone, and no base qualities were kept.

The sample consisted of PBMCs. The receptor's source is a human donor in good health (CMV status not recorded). Some clones in this sample may be carry-over from other donors' samples. This chain is built from TRBV15 and TRBJ1-4, with no D gene named confidently. The CDR3 amino acid sequence is: CATSSSDRRGEKLFF. In nucleotides, the sequence is TGTGCCACCAGCAGTTCCGACCGTAGAGGTGAAAAACTGTTTTTT. The variable domain in full, with residues beyond the CDR3 obtained from the reference TRBV15 and TRBJ1-4 genes, is DAMVIQNPRYQVTQFGKPVTLSCSQTLNHNVMYWYQQKSSQAPKLLFHYYDKDFNNEADTPDNFQSRRPNTSFCFLDIRSPGLGDTAMYLCATSSSDRRGEKLFFGSGTQLSVL.